The 8 T cell receptor beta chains below all came from one sample that was sequenced in a study of shared clonotypes between healthy human individuals. TCRdb keeps only in-frame clones here, not all; method: immunoSEQ multiplex PCR. The sample lists over 400,000 clones; more than 95% were seen once. The sample comprised naive CD4+ T cells sorted from blood. Subset noted: CD45RA+ positively selected. The receptor source for this set is a woman aged 25 to 39 in good health.

The chain recombines TRBV30 with TRBJ2-2; D is ambiguous. CDR1 and CDR2 (germline): GTSNPN, SVGIG (reference sequence). V lost 2 bases and J lost 7, with 8 bases in between. The CDR3 is 12 amino acids. As DNA, the CDR3 is TGTGCCTGGAGTCTTGGTGGCGGGGAGCTGTTTTTT. This encodes CAWSLGGGELFF.

This clone was counted a single time. The chain links TRBV30 to TRBJ2-7, with D unresolved. V lost 0 bases and J lost 2, with 8 bases in between. Per germline, CDR1 GTSNPN and CDR2 SVGIG (reference sequence). CDR3 length: 13 amino acids. The CDR3 region has the DNA TGTGCCTGGAGTGTAGCGCGGCCCTACGAGCAGTACTTC. It codes for CAWSVARPYEQYF.

The chain links TRBV4-2 to TRBJ2-1; D unclear. V gave up 2 bases and J gave up 0 bases, with 11 bases separating them. Germline loops: CDR1 LGHNA, CDR2 YNFKEQ. The CDR3 sequence is 16 residues long. CDR3: CASSQKGSSSYNEQFF. The CDR3 DNA follows: TGTGCCAGCAGCCAAAAAGGCAGCAGCTCCTACAATGAGCAGTTCTTC.

The chain employs TRBV2 and TRBJ2-3; no reliable D call. The length of the CDR3 is 14 residues. Trimming removed 7 bases at V and 2 bases at J, with 13 bases between. The V gene's germline CDR1 is SNHLY and CDR2 FYNNEI. The CDR3 DNA sequence: TGTGCCAGCATGGTAGGGTTATCCACAGATACGCAGTATTTT. This translates into CASMVGLSTDTQYF.

This rearrangement joins TRBV6-6 to TRBJ2-1; no definite D call. The CDR3 sequence is 15 residues long. Trimming stripped 6 bases from V and 1 base from J, with 13 bases between. The germline V gene has CDR1 MNHNY and CDR2 SVGAGI (reference sequence). The CDR3 bases are TGTGCCAGCAGCGCGGACCGAATGTCCTACAATGAGCAGTTCTTC. Its translation: CASSADRMSYNEQFF.

The V call is TRBV11-2, the J call TRBJ2-2, with TRBD2 matching over 7 bases. The CDR3 is 14 residues long. Germline V gives CDR1 SGHAT, CDR2 FQNNGV. With V trimmed by 8 bases and J by 6 bases, 9 bases remained unmatched. The CDR3 region has the DNA TGTGCCAGCCATGTCCGGGCGGGGGCCGGGGAGCTGTTTTTT. It codes for CASHVRAGAGELFF.

The chain couples TRBV28 to TRBJ2-7; TRBD1 matches at 9 bases. Germline V gene sequence: CDR1 MDHEN, CDR2 SYDVKM. The CDR3 runs to 15 residues. With 6 bases clipped from V and 0 bases from J, the junction kept 6 bases outside the gene matches. CDR3 DNA: TGTGCCAGCAGACCGGGACAGGGTCGCTCCTACGAGCAGTACTTC. Its translation is CASRPGQGRSYEQYF.

The J gene is TRBJ1-2, the V gene TRBV9; D is perhaps TRBD1 (6 bases). The CDR3 is 15 residues long. Looked up from germline, CDR1 is SGDLS and CDR2 is YYNGEE. Trimming stripped 4 bases from V and 7 bases from J, with 20 bases between. The CDR3 bases are TGTGCCAGCAGCCCAGCGGGGGGCGGCGTACCTGGCTACACCTTC. Its translation is CASSPAGGGVPGYTF.